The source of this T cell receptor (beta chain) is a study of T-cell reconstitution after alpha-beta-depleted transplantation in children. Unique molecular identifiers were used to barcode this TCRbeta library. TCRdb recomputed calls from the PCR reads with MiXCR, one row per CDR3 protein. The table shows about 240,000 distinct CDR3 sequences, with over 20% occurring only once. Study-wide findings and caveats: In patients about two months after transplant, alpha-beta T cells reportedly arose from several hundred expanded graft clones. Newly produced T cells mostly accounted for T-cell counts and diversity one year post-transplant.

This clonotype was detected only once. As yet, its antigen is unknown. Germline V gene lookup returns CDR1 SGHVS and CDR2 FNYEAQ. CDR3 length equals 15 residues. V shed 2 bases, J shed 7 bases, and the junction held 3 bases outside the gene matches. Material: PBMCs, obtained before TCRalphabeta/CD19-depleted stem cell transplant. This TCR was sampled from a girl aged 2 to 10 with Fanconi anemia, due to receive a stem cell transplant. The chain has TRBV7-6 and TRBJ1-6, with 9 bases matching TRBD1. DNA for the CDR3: TGTGCCAGCAGCTTATATGGGACAGGGAATTCACCCCTCCACTTT. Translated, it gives CASSLYGTGNSPLHF.